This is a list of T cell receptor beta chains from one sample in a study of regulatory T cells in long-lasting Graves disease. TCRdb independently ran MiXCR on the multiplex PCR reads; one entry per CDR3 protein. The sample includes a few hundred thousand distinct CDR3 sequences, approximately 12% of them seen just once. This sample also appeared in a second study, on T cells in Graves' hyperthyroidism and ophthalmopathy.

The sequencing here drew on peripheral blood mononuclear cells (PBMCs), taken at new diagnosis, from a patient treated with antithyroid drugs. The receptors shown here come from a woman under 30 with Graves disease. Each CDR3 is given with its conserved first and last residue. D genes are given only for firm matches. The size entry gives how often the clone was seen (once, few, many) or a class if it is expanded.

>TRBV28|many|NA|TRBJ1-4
TGTGCCAGCAGTCTGACGGGGGTGGAAACCTATACCGAAAAACTGTTTTTT
CASSLTGVETYTEKLFF
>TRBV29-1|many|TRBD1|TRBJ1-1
TGCAGCGTTGAAAGACAGGGGGTTCTGAACACTGAAGCTTTCTTT
CSVERQGVLNTEAFF
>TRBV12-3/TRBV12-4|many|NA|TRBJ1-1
TGTGCCAGCGGCTGGGCTTTCTTT
CASGWAFF
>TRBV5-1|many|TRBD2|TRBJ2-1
TGCGCCAGCAGCTTGTTAACCGTGGCGGGAGTATGGGGCTCCTACAATGAGCAGTTCTTC
CASSLLTVAGVWGSYNEQFF
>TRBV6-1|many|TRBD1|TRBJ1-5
TGTGCCAGCACTCCGGGACAGTTTAATCAGCCCCAGCATTTT
CASTPGQFNQPQHF
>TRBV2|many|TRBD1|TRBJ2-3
TGTGCCAGCAGTGAAGTGCTGAGGGGGCTGGTCTCTGTTACAGATACGCAGTATTTT
CASSEVLRGLVSVTDTQYF
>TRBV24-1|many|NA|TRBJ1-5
TGTGCCACCAGTGATTCAGGGTCGGGTCAGCCCCAGCATTTT
CATSDSGSGQPQHF
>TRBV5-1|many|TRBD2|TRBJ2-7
TGCGCCAGCAGCTTTAGCGGGAGGCCCTACGAGCAGTACTTC
CASSFSGRPYEQYF
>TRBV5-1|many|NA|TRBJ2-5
TGCGCCAGCAGCTTGGCCAGGGTCGGGTCGACCCAGTACTTC
CASSLARVGSTQYF
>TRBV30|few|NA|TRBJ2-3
TGTGCCTGGATCCCAGGAGATTCAGATACGCAGTATTTT
CAWIPGDSDTQYF